This T cell receptor (beta chain) was obtained from a study of blood T cell repertoires in COVID-19. Across the study: Researchers got acute and convalescent COVID-19 samples from the United States, Italy and Spain. Sources were T cells, B-cell-depleted T cells, or PBMCs; the material itself was cDNA or gDNA.

The germline V and J ends were trimmed by 2 bases and 1 base, with 11 bases remaining between them. CDR3 size: 16 residues. Germline V gene data show CDR1 as MNHEY and CDR2 as SVGEGT. Original analysis: The authors estimated nucleated cell counts from reference gene primer amplification. Assay used: immunoSEQ multiplex PCR; TCRdb lists only in-frame clones, some missing. V and J calls and clone size are as listed in that table; D and trimming were resolved from the DNA. The table lists hundreds of thousands of clones, 70% to 90% of them singletons, with 2% in the top ten. Assignment of participants to cohorts was predicated upon participant-reported clinical history.

The chain carries TRBV6-2 or TRBV6-3 and TRBJ2-2; D remains unclear. The sequencing sample was made of PBMCs or T cells enriched from blood (not recorded which). The source is a woman aged 55 to 70 in a cohort exposed to, infected with or recovered from COVID-19 (not recorded which). The DNA of the CDR3 is TGTGCCAGCAGTTACCCCTGGCACCTGAACACCGGGGAGCTGTTTTTT. Translation gives CASSYPWHLNTGELFF.